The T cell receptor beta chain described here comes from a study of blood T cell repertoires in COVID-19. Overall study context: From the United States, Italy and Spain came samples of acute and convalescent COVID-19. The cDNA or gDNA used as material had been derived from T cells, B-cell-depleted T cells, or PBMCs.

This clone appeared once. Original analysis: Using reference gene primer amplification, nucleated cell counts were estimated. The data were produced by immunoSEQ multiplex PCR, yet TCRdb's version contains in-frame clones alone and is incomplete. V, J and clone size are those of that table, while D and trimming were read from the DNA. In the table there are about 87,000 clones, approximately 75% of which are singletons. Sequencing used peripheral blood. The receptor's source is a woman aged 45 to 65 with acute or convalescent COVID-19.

CDR3 sequence: CASSLLQGEFHEQFF. The CDR3 nucleotides are TGTGCCAGCAGCCTATTACAGGGGGAGTTCCATGAGCAGTTCTTC. The chain has TRBV5-5 and TRBJ2-1, with 8 positions matching TRBD1. CDR1 and CDR2 (germline): SGHKS, YYEKEE (reference sequence). V was pared by 4 bases and J by 8 bases, with 11 bases of the junction left unmatched. The CDR3 runs 15 residues.